The rows below give T cell receptor beta chains drawn from one sample of a study of blood T cell repertoires in COVID-19. Sequencing used immunoSEQ multiplex PCR; TCRdb keeps in-frame clones, though not all of them. The sample contains about 190,000 clones, approximately 91% of which appear only once. Sequences were obtained from peripheral blood. These receptors were obtained from a middle-aged woman who had recovered from COVID-19. CDR3s include the opening cysteine and the closing phenylalanine or tryptophan. The order of the fields is clone size, V gene, D gene, J gene, CDR3 DNA, CDR3 protein. A D gene is named only where the DNA matches it firmly. Clone size appears in some rows only: once, few, many, or a class for an expanded clone.

clone size: .; V gene: TRBV20-1; D gene: .; J gene: TRBJ2-1; CDR3 DNA: TGCAGTGCTAGTCCTTACAATGAGCAGTTCTTC; CDR3 protein: CSASPYNEQFF
clone size: .; V gene: TRBV7-6; D gene: .; J gene: TRBJ1-1; CDR3 DNA: TGTGCCAGCAGCTCACAACTGACAGTTATGAACACTGAAGCTTTCTTT; CDR3 protein: CASSSQLTVMNTEAFF
clone size: .; V gene: TRBV24-1; D gene: TRBD1; J gene: TRBJ1-2; CDR3 DNA: TGTGCCCCGCTCAGGGGACAGAGTAGTCCTAACTATGGCTACACCTTC; CDR3 protein: CAPLRGQSSPNYGYTF
clone size: .; V gene: TRBV5-8; D gene: TRBD1; J gene: TRBJ1-4; CDR3 DNA: TGTGCCAGCAGCCGGCGGGACAGGCCGTATGAAAAACTGTTTTTT; CDR3 protein: CASSRRDRPYEKLFF
clone size: .; V gene: TRBV12-3/TRBV12-4; D gene: .; J gene: TRBJ1-1; CDR3 DNA: TGTGCCAGCAGTCTAGGGGGGGGCACTGAAGCTTTCTTT; CDR3 protein: CASSLGGGTEAFF
clone size: .; V gene: TRBV4-1; D gene: .; J gene: TRBJ2-5; CDR3 DNA: TGCGCCAGCAGCCAAGAGACAGGCGAAGAGACCCAGTACTTC; CDR3 protein: CASSQETGEETQYF
clone size: .; V gene: TRBV28; D gene: TRBD2; J gene: TRBJ2-1; CDR3 DNA: TGTGCCAGCAGTAGACTAGCGCCCGAGCAGTTCTTC; CDR3 protein: CASSRLAPEQFF
clone size: .; V gene: TRBV5-1; D gene: TRBD2; J gene: TRBJ2-7; CDR3 DNA: TGCGCCAGCAGCTTGGCCGGGACTAGCGGGAGGGCCGTCCCCTACGAGCAGTACTTC; CDR3 protein: CASSLAGTSGRAVPYEQYF
clone size: once; V gene: TRBV27; D gene: TRBD2; J gene: TRBJ2-2; CDR3 DNA: TGTGCCAGCAGACTTGGACTAGCGGGAGACACCGGGGAGCTGTTTTTT; CDR3 protein: CASRLGLAGDTGELFF
clone size: .; V gene: TRBV3-1/TRBV3-2; D gene: TRBD1; J gene: TRBJ1-1; CDR3 DNA: TGTGCCAGCAGCCTCGGACAGGGGGCTGAAGCTTTCTTT; CDR3 protein: CASSLGQGAEAFF
clone size: .; V gene: TRBV29-1; D gene: TRBD2; J gene: TRBJ2-5; CDR3 DNA: TGCAGCGTCTGGACTAGCGGGAGAGAAGGGGTATTGGAGACCCAGTACTTC; CDR3 protein: CSVWTSGREGVLETQYF
clone size: .; V gene: TRBV5-4; D gene: TRBD2; J gene: TRBJ2-1; CDR3 DNA: TGTGCCAGCAGCCGCGAGGGACTAGCGGGATTCAATGAGCAGTTCTTC; CDR3 protein: CASSREGLAGFNEQFF
clone size: .; V gene: TRBV14; D gene: .; J gene: TRBJ2-5; CDR3 DNA: TGTGCCAGCAGCTCCTTCCCGGGGGAGACCCAGTACTTC; CDR3 protein: CASSSFPGETQYF
clone size: once; V gene: TRBV7-9; D gene: .; J gene: TRBJ1-2; CDR3 DNA: TGTGCCAGCAGCTTTGACAGCTACTATGGCTACACCTTC; CDR3 protein: CASSFDSYYGYTF
clone size: .; V gene: TRBV29-1; D gene: .; J gene: TRBJ2-7; CDR3 DNA: TGCAGCGTTGAACTAGCCGCCGCCTACGAGCAGTACTTC; CDR3 protein: CSVELAAAYEQYF
clone size: .; V gene: TRBV24-1; D gene: TRBD1; J gene: TRBJ2-2; CDR3 DNA: TGTGCCACCAGTGAACCGGGACAGGGACCCACCGGGGAGCTGTTTTTT; CDR3 protein: CATSEPGQGPTGELFF
clone size: .; V gene: TRBV30; D gene: TRBD1; J gene: TRBJ2-5; CDR3 DNA: TGTGCCTGGAGTGCCCCCAGGGGGTTCCAAGAGACCCAGTACTTC; CDR3 protein: CAWSAPRGFQETQYF
clone size: .; V gene: TRBV5-4; D gene: .; J gene: TRBJ1-1; CDR3 DNA: TGTGCCAGCAGCGGGCTGGACTCCGGGAACACTGAAGCTTTCTTT; CDR3 protein: CASSGLDSGNTEAFF
clone size: .; V gene: TRBV6-1; D gene: TRBD1; J gene: TRBJ2-2; CDR3 DNA: TGTGCCAGCAGTGATTACAGGGGCACCGGGGAGCTGTTTTTT; CDR3 protein: CASSDYRGTGELFF
clone size: .; V gene: TRBV6-5; D gene: .; J gene: TRBJ1-5; CDR3 DNA: TGTGCCAGCAGTTATCTCCGTAATCAGCCCCAGCATTTT; CDR3 protein: CASSYLRNQPQHF
clone size: .; V gene: TRBV6-1; D gene: TRBD2; J gene: TRBJ2-1; CDR3 DNA: TGTGCCAGCAGTGAACTAGCGGCGTACAATGAGCAGTTCTTC; CDR3 protein: CASSELAAYNEQFF
clone size: once; V gene: TRBV19; D gene: .; J gene: TRBJ2-7; CDR3 DNA: TGTGCCAGTAGTCCGGGACTGAACTACGAGCAGTACTTC; CDR3 protein: CASSPGLNYEQYF
clone size: once; V gene: TRBV7-6; D gene: TRBD2; J gene: TRBJ2-7; CDR3 DNA: TGTGCCAGCAGCGGTACTAGCGGGAGGGCTGGCGAGCAGTACTTC; CDR3 protein: CASSGTSGRAGEQYF
clone size: few; V gene: TRBV4-2; D gene: TRBD1; J gene: TRBJ2-3; CDR3 DNA: TGTGCCAGCAGCAGGGGACAGCTAGCCACAGATACGCAGTATTTT; CDR3 protein: CASSRGQLATDTQYF
clone size: .; V gene: TRBV27; D gene: TRBD1; J gene: TRBJ1-5; CDR3 DNA: TGTGCCAGCAGTTTAGACAGGGCTTCTCAGCCCCAGCATTTT; CDR3 protein: CASSLDRASQPQHF
clone size: .; V gene: TRBV6-2/TRBV6-3; D gene: TRBD2; J gene: TRBJ2-3; CDR3 DNA: TGTGCCAGCAGCCTCGGACTAGCGAGGGGAAGTACGCAGTATTTT; CDR3 protein: CASSLGLARGSTQYF
clone size: .; V gene: TRBV9; D gene: .; J gene: TRBJ2-7; CDR3 DNA: TGTGCCAGCAGCCCTACCTCCTGGGGGCAATCCTACGAGCAGTACTTC; CDR3 protein: CASSPTSWGQSYEQYF